The present T cell receptor (beta chain) was sequenced within a study of human T cells and chemical hapten exposure. On the study more broadly: Patients got weekly scalp diphenylcyclopropenone doses over the approximately 24-week study. Patients, a majority of them female, were diagnosed with alopecia areata, totalis or universalis.

Findings of the study overall: Having alopecia, the donors may differ immunologically from healthy people.

V trimming: 5 bases; J trimming: 4 bases; junction bases outside the gene matches: 14. Germline V gives CDR1 MNHNY, CDR2 SVGAGI (reference sequence). The CDR3 has 17 amino acids. TCRdb re-analysed the RACE reads in MiXCR, keeping a single row per CDR3 protein. Of under 300,000 distinct CDR3 sequences listed, about 9% are singletons. This clonotype was counted at least ten times. Its cognate antigen is unknown. As to time point: pre-sensitization, week 0. Treatment in this sample: therapeutic diphenylcyclopropenone sensitization with weekly scalp DPC. People who gave samples had alopecia, were 18 to 70 years old, and were suitable for DPC.

The receptor was isolated from a woman in her forties with alopecia areata. Some clones in this sample may be carry-over from other donors' samples. The specimen was whole blood, collected in connection with sensitization to the hapten diphenylcyclopropenone (DPC). J is TRBJ1-1 and V is TRBV6-6; 9 nucleotides align to TRBD1. The CDR3 loop reads CASSPPGQGFRVTEAFF. As DNA, the CDR3 is TGTGCCAGCAGTCCCCCGGGACAGGGCTTCCGGGTCACTGAAGCTTTCTTT.